A selection of T cell receptor beta chains follows, all from one sample in a study of response to subunit inactivated influenza vaccine. In TCRdb, the RT-PCR reads were re-called with MiXCR into one record per CDR3 protein. The sample has about 540,000 distinct CDR3 sequences, under 30% seen once. The same data also contributed to another study, on T cells expressing NK-cell markers.

The material sequenced was CD4+ T cells sorted from PBMCs, taken roughly 12 days after vaccination. The receptors come from a man aged 50 to 60 who received an inactivated influenza vaccine. Each CDR3 is given with its conserved first and last residue. A D gene is named only where the DNA matches it firmly. Expanded clones get a size class; other rows say once, few or many, or leave the size out.

size: few
J: TRBJ2-6
D: NA
V: TRBV5-5
DNA: TGTGCCAGCAGCACAGGGTTTGGTTTTGGGGCCAACGTCCTGACTTTC
CDR3: CASSTGFGFGANVLTF

size: NA
J: TRBJ2-1
D: NA
V: TRBV6-4
DNA: TGTGCCAGCAGTGTGACTGGCGATCCGCAGAATGAGCAGTTCTTC
CDR3: CASSVTGDPQNEQFF

size: NA
J: TRBJ2-7
D: NA
V: TRBV6-2/TRBV6-3
DNA: TGTGCCAGCAGTTACTCGTTGCAGCCGGGAAAGCAGTACTTC
CDR3: CASSYSLQPGKQYF

size: many
J: TRBJ2-3
D: TRBD2
V: TRBV5-1
DNA: TGCGCCAGCAGCTTAGCGGGACCACGCACAGATACGCAGTATTTT
CDR3: CASSLAGPRTDTQYF

size: NA
J: TRBJ1-5
D: NA
V: TRBV30
DNA: TGTGCCTGGAGTGTGGACAATAGCAATCAGCCCCAGCATTTT
CDR3: CAWSVDNSNQPQHF

size: few
J: TRBJ2-3
D: NA
V: TRBV28
DNA: TGTGCCAGCAGTCAACCAGGGGGCACAGATACGCAGTATTTT
CDR3: CASSQPGGTDTQYF

size: NA
J: TRBJ1-2
D: TRBD1
V: TRBV27
DNA: TGTGCCAGTAGACGGCCGGGACAGGTCGGCTACACCTTC
CDR3: CASRRPGQVGYTF

size: NA
J: TRBJ1-4
D: NA
V: TRBV4-3
DNA: TGCGCCAGCAGCAAAAAGGGCCCCCGACAGAACGAAAAACTGTTTTTT
CDR3: CASSKKGPRQNEKLFF

size: few
J: TRBJ2-1
D: TRBD2
V: TRBV3-1
DNA: TGTGCCAGCAGCTCCACTAGCGGGGGCCGGTTTAATGAGCAGTTCTTC
CDR3: CASSSTSGGRFNEQFF

size: NA
J: TRBJ2-3
D: TRBD2
V: TRBV4-3
DNA: TGCGCCAGCAGCCAGCTTGAGGCGGGAGAAACAGATACGCAGTATTTT
CDR3: CASSQLEAGETDTQYF

size: NA
J: TRBJ2-1
D: TRBD1
V: TRBV29-1
DNA: TGCAGCGTCAGGACAGGGGCCCTCCTCTACAATGAGCAGTTCTTC
CDR3: CSVRTGALLYNEQFF

size: NA
J: TRBJ2-7
D: TRBD2
V: TRBV27
DNA: TGTGCCAGCAGTCTGGGAGGGGCGCAGTACTTC
CDR3: CASSLGGAQYF

size: NA
J: TRBJ2-5
D: NA
V: TRBV5-1
DNA: TGCGCCAGCAGCTTGACCGGACTATCACAAGAGACCCAGTACTTC
CDR3: CASSLTGLSQETQYF

size: NA
J: TRBJ2-7
D: NA
V: TRBV11-1
DNA: TGTGCCAGCCCCCCCACGGGTGAAACCTACGAGCAGTACTTC
CDR3: CASPPTGETYEQYF

size: NA
J: TRBJ2-7
D: TRBD2
V: TRBV5-1
DNA: TGCGCCAGCAGCTTTCAGGGAGGGCTGTACGAGCAGTACTTC
CDR3: CASSFQGGLYEQYF

size: medium-sized
J: TRBJ1-5
D: NA
V: TRBV3-1
DNA: TGTGCCAGCAGCCAAGAATTTCGGGGACCGAACAATCAGCCCCAGCATTTT
CDR3: CASSQEFRGPNNQPQHF

size: NA
J: TRBJ1-4
D: TRBD1
V: TRBV5-1
DNA: TGCGCCAGCAGCATGGGACAGGCTCCAACTAATGAAAAACTGTTTTTT
CDR3: CASSMGQAPTNEKLFF

size: NA
J: TRBJ2-3
D: NA
V: TRBV24-1
DNA: TGTGCCACCAGTGGATCAGCAGGCACAGATACGCAGTATTTT
CDR3: CATSGSAGTDTQYF

size: NA
J: TRBJ1-6
D: NA
V: TRBV18
DNA: TGTGCCAGCTCACCACCGGGTGGAACTAATTCACCCCTCCACTTT
CDR3: CASSPPGGTNSPLHF

size: few
J: TRBJ2-2
D: TRBD1
V: TRBV7-3
DNA: TGTGCCAGCAGCTTAGAAGGCAGGGGGCGGACCGGGGAGCTGTTTTTT
CDR3: CASSLEGRGRTGELFF

size: NA
J: TRBJ1-6
D: NA
V: TRBV18
DNA: TGTGCCAGCTCACCAACACAGGGCTATAATTCACCCCTCCACTTT
CDR3: CASSPTQGYNSPLHF

size: NA
J: TRBJ2-7
D: NA
V: TRBV29-1
DNA: TGCAGCGTGGCCACGGGACCCAGCTCCTACGAGCAGTACTTC
CDR3: CSVATGPSSYEQYF

size: NA
J: TRBJ2-5
D: TRBD1
V: TRBV5-4
DNA: TGTGCCAGCAGCCCCCGACAGGGACGGCCAGAGACCCAGTACTTC
CDR3: CASSPRQGRPETQYF

size: few
J: TRBJ1-1
D: NA
V: TRBV6-1
DNA: TGTGCCAGCAAAAGGGAGGTGAACACTGAAGCTTTCTTT
CDR3: CASKREVNTEAFF

size: NA
J: TRBJ2-1
D: NA
V: TRBV7-9
DNA: TGTGCCAGCAGCGCCTACACGGGTGAGAGCTCCTACAATGAGCAGTTCTTC
CDR3: CASSAYTGESSYNEQFF

size: NA
J: TRBJ2-1
D: NA
V: TRBV24-1
DNA: TGTGCCACCAGTGAAGCAGGGTTGAATGAGCAGTTCTTC
CDR3: CATSEAGLNEQFF